The 4 T cell receptor beta chains below all came from one sample that was sequenced in a study of cytomegalovirus exposure and HLA in healthy donors. Data came from immunoSEQ multiplex PCR; TCRdb stores just in-frame clones and leaves some out. The sample has around 300,000 clones; approximately 86% are singletons. The sequencing sample was made of PBMCs. The receptors were sampled from a woman aged 18 to 35 in good health and CMV-seronegative.

The J gene is TRBJ1-1, the V gene TRBV27, with D uncertain. V lost 3 bases, J lost 11 bases, and 19 bases lay in between. The CDR3 sequence is 14 residues long. Germline CDR1 reads MNHEY; CDR2 reads SMNVEV (reference sequence). Written as DNA, the CDR3 is TGTGCCAGCAGTTTTTCGGGAGCGTCTCTGTTGGCTTTCTTT. Its protein is CASSFSGASLLAFF.

The gene calls are TRBV9 and TRBJ2-2, with TRBD2 matching over 14 bases. The length of the CDR3 is 18 residues. The V and J ends lost 6 bases and 3 bases, in that order; junction bases with no gene match: 10. The V gene's germline CDR1 is SGDLS and CDR2 YYNGEE. The DNA for the CDR3 is TGTGCCAGCACCACCGGGACTAGCGGGAGTTGGGACACCGGGGAGCTGTTTTTT. This sequence encodes CASTTGTSGSWDTGELFF.

This clone came up many times. The gene calls are TRBV4-3 and TRBJ2-1, with 9 bases aligning to TRBD1. The trim removed 2 bases at V and 8 bases at J, leaving 4 bases unmatched. Germline CDR1 and CDR2: LGHNA and YSLEER. The CDR3 has 14 amino acids. CDR3 amino acids: CASSQLHRGHEQFF. The CDR3 region has the DNA TGCGCCAGCAGCCAACTACACAGGGGGCATGAGCAGTTCTTC.

This clone was observed a single time. The rearrangement links TRBV10-1 to TRBJ1-2; 8 nucleotides line up with TRBD1. CDR1 is WNHNN, CDR2 SYGVQD, per germline (reference sequence). Unmatched junction bases numbered 3, after V lost 4 bases and J lost 8 bases. This CDR3 has 12 residues. The CDR3 region has the DNA TGCGCCAGCAGTGGACAGGGGAAGGGCTACACCTTC. It encodes CASSGQGKGYTF.